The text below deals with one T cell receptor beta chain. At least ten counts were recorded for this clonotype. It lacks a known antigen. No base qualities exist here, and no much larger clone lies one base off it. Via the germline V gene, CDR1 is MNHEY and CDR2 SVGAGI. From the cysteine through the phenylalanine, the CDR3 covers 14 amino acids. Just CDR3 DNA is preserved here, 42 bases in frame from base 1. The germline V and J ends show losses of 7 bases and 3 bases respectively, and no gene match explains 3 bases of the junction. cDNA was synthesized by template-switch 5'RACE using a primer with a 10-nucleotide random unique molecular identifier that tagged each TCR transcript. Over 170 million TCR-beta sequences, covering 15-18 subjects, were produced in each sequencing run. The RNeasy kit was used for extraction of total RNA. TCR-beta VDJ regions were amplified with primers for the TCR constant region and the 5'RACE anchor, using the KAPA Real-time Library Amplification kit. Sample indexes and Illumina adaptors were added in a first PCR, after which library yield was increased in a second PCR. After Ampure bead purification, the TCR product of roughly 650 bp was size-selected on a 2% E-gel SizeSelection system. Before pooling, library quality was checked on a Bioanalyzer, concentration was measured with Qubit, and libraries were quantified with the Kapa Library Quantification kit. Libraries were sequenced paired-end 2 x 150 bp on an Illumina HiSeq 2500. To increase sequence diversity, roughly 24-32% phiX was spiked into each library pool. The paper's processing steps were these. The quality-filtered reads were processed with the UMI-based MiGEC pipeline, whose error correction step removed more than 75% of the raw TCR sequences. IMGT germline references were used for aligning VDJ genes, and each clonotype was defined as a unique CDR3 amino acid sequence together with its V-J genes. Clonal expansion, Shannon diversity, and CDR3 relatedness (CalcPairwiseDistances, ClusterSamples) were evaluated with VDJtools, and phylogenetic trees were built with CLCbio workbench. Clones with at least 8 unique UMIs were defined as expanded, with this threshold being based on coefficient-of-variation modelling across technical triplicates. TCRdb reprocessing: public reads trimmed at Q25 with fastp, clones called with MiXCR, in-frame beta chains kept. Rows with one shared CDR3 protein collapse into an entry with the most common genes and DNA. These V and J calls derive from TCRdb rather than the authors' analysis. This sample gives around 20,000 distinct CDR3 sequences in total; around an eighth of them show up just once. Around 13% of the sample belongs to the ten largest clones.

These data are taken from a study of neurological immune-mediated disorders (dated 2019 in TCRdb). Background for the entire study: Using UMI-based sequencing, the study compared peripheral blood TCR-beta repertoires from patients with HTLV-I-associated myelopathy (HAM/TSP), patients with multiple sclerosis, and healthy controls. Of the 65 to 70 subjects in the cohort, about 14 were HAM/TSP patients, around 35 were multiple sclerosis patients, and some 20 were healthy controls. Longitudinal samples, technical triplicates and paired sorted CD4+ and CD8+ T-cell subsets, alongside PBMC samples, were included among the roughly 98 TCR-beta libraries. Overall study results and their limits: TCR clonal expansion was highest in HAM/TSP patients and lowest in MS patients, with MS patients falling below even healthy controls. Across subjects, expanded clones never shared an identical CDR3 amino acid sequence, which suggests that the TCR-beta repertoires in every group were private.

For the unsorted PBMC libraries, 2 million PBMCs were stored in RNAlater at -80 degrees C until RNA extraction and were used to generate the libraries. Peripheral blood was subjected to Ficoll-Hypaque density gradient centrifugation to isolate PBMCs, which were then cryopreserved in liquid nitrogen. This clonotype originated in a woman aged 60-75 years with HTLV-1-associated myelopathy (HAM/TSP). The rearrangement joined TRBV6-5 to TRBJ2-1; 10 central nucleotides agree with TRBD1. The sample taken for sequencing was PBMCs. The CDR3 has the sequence CASTRDRGYNEQFF. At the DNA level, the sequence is TGTGCCAGCACCCGGGACAGGGGCTACAATGAGCAGTTCTTC.